These 32 T cell receptor beta chains originate from one sample sequenced in a study of vaccination effects on CD4 cells after COVID-19. Data came from immunoSEQ multiplex PCR; TCRdb stores just in-frame clones and leaves some out. The table records about 24,000 clones, around 71% of them present only once. No cognate antigen is known for these TCRs. Sequencing in the ViraFEST assay came after antigen-specific CD4+ T cells had been expanded with viral peptide pools, which were used to stimulate PBMC. With 9 to 11 days of culture completed, CD4+ T cells were isolated. Each vaccine recipient was nucleocapsid antibody negative and had no prior SARS-CoV-2 infection. Sequenced here: CD4+ T cells from PBMCs cultured with HCoV-OC43 spike peptides, sampled before COVID-19 vaccination. Subset of the sample: HCoV-OC43 spike overlapping peptide pool stimulation. Receptor source: a human donor who received a COVID-19 vaccine.

V gene TRBV12-3 or TRBV12-4 combines with J gene TRBJ2-7, with 11 bases fitting TRBD1. J gave up 5 bases and V 8 bases, and 5 bases lay outside the gene matches. The CDR3 covers 13 residues. The CDR3 sequence is CASGRTGGHEQYF. CDR3 nucleotide sequence: TGTGCCAGCGGAAGGACAGGGGGCCACGAGCAGTACTTC.

This clone occurred a few times. The CDR3 DNA reads TGTGCCAGCTCACCGCGTGGGGGACACTATGGCTACACCTTC. As protein: CASSPRGGHYGYTF. This chain joins TRBV18 and TRBJ1-2, with a possible D match to TRBD1 (5 bases). The CDR3 is made up of 14 amino acids. Trimming cost V 3 bases and J 3 bases, with 11 bases left between them. In germline, CDR1 is KGHSH, CDR2 LQKENI.

The chain uses TRBV24-1 and TRBJ1-2; D is perhaps TRBD1 (6 bases). Germline CDR1 and CDR2: KGHDR and SFDVKD. The germline V and J ends were trimmed by 4 bases and 7 bases, with 12 bases remaining between them. The CDR3 contains 13 residues. The CDR3 coding sequence is TGTGCCACCAGTGAAGGGGGGAGAGGTGGCTACACCTTC. Its translation: CATSEGGRGGYTF.

This chain uses TRBV11-3 with TRBJ2-3, with D hard to call. This CDR3 has 15 amino acids. The germline V gene has CDR1 SGHNT and CDR2 YENEEA. The V and J ends lost 0 bases and 5 bases respectively, with 12 bases between them. Written as DNA, the CDR3 is TGTGCCAGCAGCTTAGATCGGGTGAGGATAGATACGCAGTATTTT. It yields the protein CASSLDRVRIDTQYF.

The chain links TRBV7-2 to TRBJ1-2; D uncertain. The germline gives CDR1 SGHTA, CDR2 FQGNSA. CDR3 length equals 16 residues. Between the trimmed V and J ends, which lost 1 base and 2 bases, there was a span of 14 bases. The CDR3 loop is CASSLEGGLGNYGYTF. The CDR3 DNA reads as TGTGCCAGCAGCTTAGAGGGAGGACTGGGAAACTATGGCTACACCTTC. Supplemented by reference TRBV7-2 and TRBJ1-2, the full variable domain reads GAGVSQSPSNKVTEKGKDVELRCDPISGHTALYWYRQSLGQGLEFLIYFQGNSAPDKSGLPSDRFSAERTGGSVSTLTIQRTQQEDSAVYLCASSLEGGLGNYGYTFGSGTRLTVV.

V usage is TRBV5-1 and J usage is TRBJ1-1, with 10 positions matching TRBD1. Germline V lookup: CDR1 SGHRS, CDR2 YFSETQ. The junction had 6 bases not matched to a gene; V was cut back by 4 bases and J by 0 bases. The CDR3 length is 16 residues. DNA of the CDR3: TGCGCCAGCAGCCCCGGGACAGGGGTCATGAACACTGAAGCTTTCTTT. It translates to CASSPGTGVMNTEAFF.

The chain joins TRBV2 to TRBJ1-3; D gene ambiguous. CDR3 length: 16 amino acids. Trimming took off 2 bases at V and 2 bases at J, with 13 bases between the two ends. CDR1 SNHLY and CDR2 FYNNEI come from the germline V gene. The CDR3 nucleotides read TGTGCCAGCAGTGAACAAGCCGCCCTGCCTGGAAACACCATATATTTT. Translating gives CASSEQAALPGNTIYF. The entire variable domain, with the rest obtained from reference TRBV2 and TRBJ1-3, is as follows: EPEVTQTPSHQVTQMGQEVILRCVPISNHLYFYWYRQILGQKVEFLVSFYNNEISEKSEIFDDQFSVERPDGSNFTLKIRSTKLEDSAMYFCASSEQAALPGNTIYFGEGSWLTVV.

This rearrangement joins TRBV2 to TRBJ1-2; 7 bases map to TRBD1. The CDR3 has 15 residues. With 2 bases clipped from V and 8 bases from J, the junction kept 11 bases outside the gene matches. The germline V gene has CDR1 SNHLY and CDR2 FYNNEI. The DNA of the CDR3 is TGTGCCAGCAGTGAAATTGTGGAGGGGGCGCGGGGCTACACCTTC. Its protein product is CASSEIVEGARGYTF.

The V call is TRBV5-4, the J call TRBJ2-5; D unresolved. The CDR3 loop spans 15 amino acids. Germline CDR1 SGHNT, CDR2 YYREEE (reference sequence). Deletions cut 4 bases from V and 0 bases from J, with 13 bases between. The CDR3 region is CASSNARTDQETQYF. The DNA of the CDR3 is TGTGCCAGCAGCAATGCGCGTACGGACCAAGAGACCCAGTACTTC.

The J gene is TRBJ2-7, the V gene TRBV5-4; 16 nucleotides match TRBD2. Trimming removed 4 bases from V and 4 bases from J; junction bases left unmatched: 8. Germline CDR1 and CDR2: SGHNT and YYREEE (reference sequence). There are 17 residues in the CDR3. CDR3 residues: CASSPGLAGGQLYEQYF. CDR3 in DNA: TGTGCCAGCAGCCCGGGACTAGCGGGGGGGCAACTTTACGAGCAGTACTTC.

This clone rates as medium-sized. The chain links TRBV5-1 to TRBJ2-5; D may be TRBD2 (6 bases). Germline CDR1 is SGHRS and CDR2 is YFSETQ. The CDR3 covers 15 residues. V was pared by 5 bases and J by 4 bases, with 18 bases between. The CDR3 reads CASRRGSTGVETQYF. DNA of the CDR3: TGCGCCAGCAGACGGGGTTCAACGGGAGTAGAGACCCAGTACTTC.

The genes are TRBV5-1 and TRBJ2-3; 8 bases line up with TRBD2. CDR1 is SGHRS and CDR2 is YFSETQ in the germline V gene. The CDR3 runs to 15 residues. After removal of 4 bases from V and 0 bases from J, the junction contained 4 bases not matched to a gene. The CDR3 spells CASSTSGSSTDTQYF. The DNA of the CDR3 is TGCGCCAGCAGCACTAGCGGCTCTAGCACAGATACGCAGTATTTT.

The chain couples TRBV5-1 to TRBJ2-7, with D uncertain. Trimming cost V 0 bases and J 4 bases, with 8 bases left between them. Germline V gives CDR1 SGHRS, CDR2 YFSETQ. The CDR3 extends over 13 amino acids. CDR3 sequence reads: CASSLGSSYEQYF. CDR3 coding DNA: TGCGCCAGCAGCTTGGGATCCAGTTACGAGCAGTACTTC.

The V and J genes are TRBV7-2 and TRBJ2-1, with a weak D call TRBD2 (6 bases). Germline V gene lookup returns CDR1 SGHTA and CDR2 FQGNSA. The CDR3 totals 15 residues. Trimming stripped 4 bases from V and 9 bases from J, with 19 bases between. The CDR3 loop reads CASSSGLAGISEQFF. CDR3 DNA sequence: TGTGCCAGCAGCTCCGGACTGGCGGGAATAAGTGAGCAGTTCTTC.

The CDR3 coding sequence is TGCGCCAGCAGCTTGGCAGGGGACGAGCAGTACTTC. Translating gives CASSLAGDEQYF. This chain connects TRBV5-1 to TRBJ2-7, with a weak D call TRBD1 (6 bases). Trimming removed 0 bases at V and 5 bases at J, with 6 bases between. Germline lookup yields CDR1 SGHRS and CDR2 YFSETQ. The CDR3 loop spans 12 amino acids.

The genes are TRBV6-5 and TRBJ1-4; possible D gene TRBD1, 5 bases. V was trimmed by 5 bases and J by 2 bases, leaving 12 bases between them. Germline CDR1 MNHEY, CDR2 SVGAGI. CDR3 length: 15 amino acids. The CDR3 coding sequence is TGTGCCAGCAGTCCCCGGGGGGGTACTAATGAAAAACTGTTTTTT. It specifies CASSPRGGTNEKLFF.

This rearrangement joins TRBV5-4 to TRBJ2-2; D remains ambiguous. The CDR3 is 13 amino acids. Between the trimmed V and J ends, which lost 0 bases and 7 bases, there was a span of 7 bases. Germline V gives CDR1 SGHNT, CDR2 YYREEE (reference sequence). The CDR3 protein is CASSLDGYGELFF. The CDR3 DNA reads TGTGCCAGCAGCTTGGACGGCTACGGGGAGCTGTTTTTT.

CDR3 protein: CASSFEGHSTYEQYF. CDR3 bases: TGTGCCAGCAGCTTCGAGGGACACTCTACCTACGAGCAGTACTTC. The chain recombines TRBV7-9 with TRBJ2-7, with a possible D match to TRBD1 (6 bases). CDR3 size: 15 residues. CDR1 and CDR2 from the germline V gene are SEHNR and FQNEAQ (reference sequence). V lost 3 bases and J 2 bases, leaving 14 bases between the germline ends.

The chain is built from TRBV2 and TRBJ2-5, with D unresolved. The germline CDR1 and CDR2 sequences are SNHLY and FYNNEI. V was pared by 4 bases and J by 2 bases, with 14 bases between. This CDR3 spans 15 amino acids. This chain's CDR3 is CASSVSRTQQETQYF. The CDR3 nucleotides are TGTGCCAGCAGTGTGTCTAGAACCCAACAAGAGACCCAGTACTTC. Supplemented by reference TRBV2 and TRBJ2-5, the full variable domain reads EPEVTQTPSHQVTQMGQEVILRCVPISNHLYFYWYRQILGQKVEFLVSFYNNEISEKSEIFDDQFSVERPDGSNFTLKIRSTKLEDSAMYFCASSVSRTQQETQYFGPGTRLLVL.

The rearrangement links TRBV27 to TRBJ1-5; TRBD1 matches at 9 bases. Germline values: CDR1 MNHEY, CDR2 SMNVEV (reference sequence). J lost 2 bases, V lost 5 bases, and 10 bases had no gene match. The CDR3 totals 17 residues. CDR3 sequence reads: CASSPGQGKVGNQPQHF. CDR3 sequence (DNA): TGTGCCAGCAGTCCGGGACAGGGAAAAGTTGGCAATCAGCCCCAGCATTTT.

The chain joins TRBV5-4 to TRBJ1-2; TRBD1 might be the D (5 bases). CDR1 is SGHNT and CDR2 is YYREEE in the germline V gene (reference sequence). With 4 bases removed from V and 6 bases from J, the gap between germline ends came to 10 bases. The CDR3 covers 12 residues. In nucleotides, the CDR3 is TGTGCCAGCAGCGCGGACAACCATGGCTACACCTTC. Its protein is CASSADNHGYTF. Combining the CDR3 with reference TRBV5-4 and TRBJ1-2 gives the whole variable domain ETGVTQSPTHLIKTRGQQVTLRCSSQSGHNTVSWYQQALGQGPQFIFQYYREEENGRGNFPPRFSGLQFPNYSSELNVNALELDDSALYLCASSADNHGYTFGSGTRLTVV.

J is TRBJ1-5 and V is TRBV7-8, with D possibly matching TRBD1 (6 bases). Per germline, CDR1 SGHVS and CDR2 FQNEAQ. V was clipped by 5 bases and J by 0 bases, with 17 bases between them. This CDR3 is 17 amino acids long. CDR3 loop: CASSLTTGAYSNQPQHF. The CDR3 nucleotides read TGTGCCAGCAGCCTTACGACAGGTGCCTATAGCAATCAGCCCCAGCATTTT.

The rearrangement uses TRBV2 and TRBJ2-7; 7 positions match TRBD1. The CDR3 is made up of 14 amino acids. The trim removed 6 bases at V and 3 bases at J, leaving 8 bases unmatched. From germline, CDR1 is SNHLY and CDR2 FYNNEI. CDR3 sequence: CASRAGTDYYEQYF. CDR3 coding DNA: TGTGCCAGCAGAGCCGGGACAGACTACTACGAGCAGTACTTC.

V is TRBV13 and J is TRBJ2-5, with D perhaps assigned TRBD1 or TRBD2 (5 bases each). Trimming pared 5 bases from V and 3 bases from J, leaving 22 bases between. Germline V gene data show CDR1 as PRHDT and CDR2 as FYEKMQ (reference sequence). CDR3 length: 17 residues. The CDR3 spells CASSHTGTHDIEETQYF. The CDR3 region has the DNA TGTGCCAGCAGCCATACCGGGACCCACGACATTGAAGAGACCCAGTACTTC. The full variable domain, with the rest looked up from reference TRBV13 and TRBJ2-5, is AAGVIQSPRHLIKEKRETATLKCYPIPRHDTVYWYQQGPGQDPQFLISFYEKMQSDKGSIPDRFSAQQFSDYHSELNMSSLELGDSALYFCASSHTGTHDIEETQYFGPGTRLLVL.

The chain combines TRBV2 with TRBJ2-2, with D tentatively TRBD2 (5 bases). Germline V gene data show CDR1 as SNHLY and CDR2 as FYNNEI. V was clipped by 6 bases and J by 3 bases, with 11 bases between them. This CDR3 is built from 14 residues. CDR3 nucleotide sequence: TGTGCCAGCAGACCAGTCGGGGACACCGGGGAGCTGTTTTTT. Its protein product is CASRPVGDTGELFF.

This rearrangement joins TRBV6-1 to TRBJ1-5; D not certain. There are 16 residues in the CDR3. In germline, CDR1 is MNHNS, CDR2 SASEGT. Trimming removed 3 bases from V and 2 bases from J, with 14 bases in between. For the CDR3, the DNA is TGTGCCAGCAGTGATAGGCCCTACTTGGGCAATCAGCCCCAGCATTTT. Amino acids: CASSDRPYLGNQPQHF.

This clone has just a few counts. The chain is built from TRBV14 and TRBJ2-1; D may match TRBD1 or TRBD2 (5 bases each). Germline V gene sequence: CDR1 SGHDN, CDR2 FVKESK. V lost 4 bases and J lost 4, with 17 bases in between. CDR3 length: 16 amino acids. CDR3 sequence (DNA): TGTGCCAGCAGCCCCCTCCGGTGGGACGGATACAATGAGCAGTTCTTC. Residues: CASSPLRWDGYNEQFF.

This chain joins TRBV27 and TRBJ2-7; 10 positions agree with TRBD2. Losses at the gene ends were 9 bases for V and 2 bases for J; bases not matched to a gene: 4. CDR1 and CDR2 from the germline V gene are MNHEY and SMNVEV (reference sequence). CDR3 size: 13 residues. This CDR3 reads CASSLAGTYEQYF. For the CDR3, the DNA is TGTGCCAGTTCACTAGCGGGAACCTACGAGCAGTACTTC.

V usage is TRBV14 and J usage is TRBJ1-1; D may be TRBD1 (5 bases). Germline assignment: CDR1 SGHDN and CDR2 FVKESK. V was cut by 0 bases and J by 1 base, with 12 bases left in between. This CDR3 has 16 amino acids. This CDR3 reads CASSQDLGTANTEAFF. DNA for the CDR3: TGTGCCAGCAGCCAAGATCTGGGGACGGCGAACACTGAAGCTTTCTTT.

The chain couples TRBV5-6 to TRBJ2-5; D perhaps matches TRBD2 (5 bases). V was shortened by 4 bases and J by 5 bases, with 18 bases between the two germline ends. Germline CDR1 and CDR2: SGHDT and YYEEEE. There are 15 residues in the CDR3. CDR3 DNA: TGTGCCAGCAGCCCGATTGGCGGGCAAAGGGAGACCCAGTACTTC. Residues: CASSPIGGQRETQYF.

The chain carries TRBV3-1 (or the pseudogene TRBV3-2) and TRBJ1-2, with unresolved D. Germline assignment: CDR1 LGHDT and CDR2 YNNKEL (reference sequence). The V end lost 0 bases, the J end lost 7 bases, and 15 bases lay between the germline ends. CDR3 length: 15 amino acids. CDR3 region: CASSQDLEGIIGYTF. The CDR3 DNA reads as TGTGCCAGCAGCCAAGATTTGGAGGGAATAATTGGCTACACCTTC.

V gene TRBV14 combines with J gene TRBJ1-2, with D hard to call. V lost 2 bases and J lost 1, with 5 bases in between. Germline-derived CDR1 and CDR2 are SGHDN and FVKESK. This CDR3 has 13 amino acids. The CDR3 coding sequence is TGTGCCAGCAGCCAAAACATTAACTATGGCTACACCTTC. This codes for CASSQNINYGYTF.